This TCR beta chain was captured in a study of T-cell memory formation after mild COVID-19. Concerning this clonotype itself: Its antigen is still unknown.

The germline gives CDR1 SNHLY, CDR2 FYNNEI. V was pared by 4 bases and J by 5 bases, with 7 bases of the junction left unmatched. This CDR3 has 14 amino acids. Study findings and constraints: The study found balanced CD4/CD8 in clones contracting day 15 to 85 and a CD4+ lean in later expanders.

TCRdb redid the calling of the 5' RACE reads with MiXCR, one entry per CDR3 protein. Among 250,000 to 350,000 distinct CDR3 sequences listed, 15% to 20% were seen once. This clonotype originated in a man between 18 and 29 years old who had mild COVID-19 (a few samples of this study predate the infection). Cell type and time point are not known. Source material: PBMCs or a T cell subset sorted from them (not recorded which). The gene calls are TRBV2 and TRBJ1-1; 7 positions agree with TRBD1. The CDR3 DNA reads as TGTGCCAGCAGTGGAGGACAGGTGGGAACTGAAGCTTTCTTT. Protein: CASSGGQVGTEAFF.